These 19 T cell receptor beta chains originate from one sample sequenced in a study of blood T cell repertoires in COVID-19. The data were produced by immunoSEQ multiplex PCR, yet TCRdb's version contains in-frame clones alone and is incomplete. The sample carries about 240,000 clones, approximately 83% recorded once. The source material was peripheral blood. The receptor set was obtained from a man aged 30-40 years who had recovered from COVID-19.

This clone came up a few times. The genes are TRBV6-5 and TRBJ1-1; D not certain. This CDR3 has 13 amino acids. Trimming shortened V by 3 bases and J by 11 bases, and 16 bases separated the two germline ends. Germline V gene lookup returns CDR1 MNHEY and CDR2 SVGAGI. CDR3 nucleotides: TGTGCCAGCAGTTATCCCGGGTCGGTGAAGGCTTTCTTT. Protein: CASSYPGSVKAFF.

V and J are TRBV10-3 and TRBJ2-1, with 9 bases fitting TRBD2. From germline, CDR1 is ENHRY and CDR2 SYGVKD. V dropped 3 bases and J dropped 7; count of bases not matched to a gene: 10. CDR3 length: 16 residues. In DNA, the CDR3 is TGTGCCATCAGTGAACGGGAGCGGGGGGCGATAAATGAGCAGTTCTTC. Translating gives CAISERERGAINEQFF.

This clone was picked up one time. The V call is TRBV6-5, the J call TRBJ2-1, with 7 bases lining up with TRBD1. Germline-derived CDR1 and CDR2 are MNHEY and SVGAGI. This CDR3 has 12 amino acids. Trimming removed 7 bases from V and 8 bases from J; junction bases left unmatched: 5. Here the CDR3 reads CASITQGYEQFF. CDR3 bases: TGTGCCAGCATCACACAGGGGTATGAGCAGTTCTTC.

The CDR3 loop is CASSETERSTQYF. CDR3 DNA sequence: TGTGCCAGCAGTGAGACCGAGAGGAGCACCCAGTACTTC. This chain uses TRBV6-4 with TRBJ2-5; no clear D. The CDR3 is made up of 13 amino acids. V gave up 3 bases and J gave up 8 bases, with 13 bases separating them. The germline gives CDR1 MRHNA, CDR2 SNTAGT.

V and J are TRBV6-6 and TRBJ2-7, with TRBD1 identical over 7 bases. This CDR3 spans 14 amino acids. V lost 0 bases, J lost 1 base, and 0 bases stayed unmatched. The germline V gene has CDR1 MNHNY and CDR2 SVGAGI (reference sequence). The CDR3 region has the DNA TGTGCCAGCAGTTACTCGGGACAGTCCTACGAGCAGTACTTC. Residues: CASSYSGQSYEQYF.

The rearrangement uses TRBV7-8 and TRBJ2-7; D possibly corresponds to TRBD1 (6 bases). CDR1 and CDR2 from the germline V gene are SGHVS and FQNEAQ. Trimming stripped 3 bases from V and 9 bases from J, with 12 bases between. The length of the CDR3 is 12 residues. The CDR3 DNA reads TGTGCCAGCAGCTTTACGGACAGTAGGCAGTACTTC. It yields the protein CASSFTDSRQYF.

The CDR3, as DNA: TGTGCCAGCAGTCCTACAGGGGAAATTAAGCCCCAGCATTTT. It codes for CASSPTGEIKPQHF. The chain uses TRBV28 and TRBJ1-5; 7 bases align to TRBD1. Trimming removed 5 bases from V and 8 bases from J; junction bases left unmatched: 9. The V gene's germline CDR1 is MDHEN and CDR2 SYDVKM. This CDR3 is built from 14 residues.

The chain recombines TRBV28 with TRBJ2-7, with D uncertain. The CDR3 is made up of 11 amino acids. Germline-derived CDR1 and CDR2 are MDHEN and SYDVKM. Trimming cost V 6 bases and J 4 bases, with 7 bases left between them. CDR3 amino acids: CASSEKYEQYV. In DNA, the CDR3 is TGTGCCAGCAGCGAGAAGTACGAGCAGTACGTC.

The CDR3 sequence is CASSFQGPNTGELFF. The CDR3 bases are TGTGCCAGCAGCTTTCAGGGGCCTAACACCGGGGAGCTGTTTTTT. This chain joins TRBV7-2 and TRBJ2-2, with D possibly being TRBD1 (6 bases). The CDR3 runs 15 residues. CDR1 SGHTA and CDR2 FQGNSA come from the germline V gene. V lost 3 bases and J 2 bases, leaving 10 bases between the germline ends.

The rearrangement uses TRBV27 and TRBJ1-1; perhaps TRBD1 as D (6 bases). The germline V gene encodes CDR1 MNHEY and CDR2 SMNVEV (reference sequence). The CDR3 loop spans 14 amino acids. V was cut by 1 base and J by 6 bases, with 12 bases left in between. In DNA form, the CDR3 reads TGTGCCAGCAGTTTATTAACAGGGTACGCTGAAGCTTTCTTT. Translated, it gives CASSLLTGYAEAFF.

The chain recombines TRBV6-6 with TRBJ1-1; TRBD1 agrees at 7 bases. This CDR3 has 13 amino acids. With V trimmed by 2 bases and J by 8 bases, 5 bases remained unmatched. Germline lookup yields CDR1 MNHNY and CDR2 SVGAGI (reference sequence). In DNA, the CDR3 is TGTGCCAGCAGTTACACGGGACAGCGGGAAGCTTTCTTT. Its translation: CASSYTGQREAFF.

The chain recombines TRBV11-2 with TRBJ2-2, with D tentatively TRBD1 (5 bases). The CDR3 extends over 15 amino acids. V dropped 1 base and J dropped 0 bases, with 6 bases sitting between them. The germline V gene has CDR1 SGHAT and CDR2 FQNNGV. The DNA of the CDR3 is TGTGCCAGCAGCTTAGGGACAACGAACACCGGGGAGCTGTTTTTT. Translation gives CASSLGTTNTGELFF. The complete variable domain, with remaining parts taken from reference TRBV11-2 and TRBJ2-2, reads EAGVAQSPRYKIIEKRQSVAFWCNPISGHATLYWYQQILGQGPKLLIQFQNNGVVDDSQLPKDRFSAERLKGVDSTLKIQPAKLEDSAVYLCASSLGTTNTGELFFGEGSRLTVL.

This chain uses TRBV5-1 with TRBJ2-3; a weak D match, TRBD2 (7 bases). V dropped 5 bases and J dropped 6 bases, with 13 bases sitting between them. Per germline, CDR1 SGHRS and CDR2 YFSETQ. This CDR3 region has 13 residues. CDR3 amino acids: CASRRGRVDTQYF. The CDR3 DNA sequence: TGCGCCAGCAGGAGGGGGAGGGTGGATACGCAGTATTTT.

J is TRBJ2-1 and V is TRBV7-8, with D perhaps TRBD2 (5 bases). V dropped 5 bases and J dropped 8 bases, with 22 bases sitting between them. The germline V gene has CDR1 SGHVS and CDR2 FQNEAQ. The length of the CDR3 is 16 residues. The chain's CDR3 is CASSLRPGYGVYEQFF. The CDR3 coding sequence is TGTGCCAGCAGCCTAAGACCGGGTTACGGGGTTTATGAGCAGTTCTTC.

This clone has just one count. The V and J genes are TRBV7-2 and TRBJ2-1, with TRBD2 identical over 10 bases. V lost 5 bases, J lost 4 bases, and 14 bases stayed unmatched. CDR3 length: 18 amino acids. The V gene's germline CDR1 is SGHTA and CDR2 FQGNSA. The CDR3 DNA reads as TGTGCCAGCAGCCCCTTGAGTTTTAGCGGGGGGCAATACAATGAGCAGTTCTTC. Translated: CASSPLSFSGGQYNEQFF.

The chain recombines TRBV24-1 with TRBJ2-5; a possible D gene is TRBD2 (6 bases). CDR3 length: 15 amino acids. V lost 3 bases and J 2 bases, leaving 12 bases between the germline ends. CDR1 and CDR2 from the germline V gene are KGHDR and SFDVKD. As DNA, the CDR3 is TGTGCCACCAGTGATCAAGTAGGGACTCAAGAGACCCAGTACTTC. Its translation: CATSDQVGTQETQYF.

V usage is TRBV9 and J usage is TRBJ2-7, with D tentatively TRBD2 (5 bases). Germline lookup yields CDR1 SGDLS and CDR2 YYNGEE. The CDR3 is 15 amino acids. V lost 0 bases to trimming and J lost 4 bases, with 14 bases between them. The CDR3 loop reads CASSVDARPGYEQYF. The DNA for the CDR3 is TGTGCCAGCAGCGTAGACGCCCGGCCGGGGTACGAGCAGTACTTC.

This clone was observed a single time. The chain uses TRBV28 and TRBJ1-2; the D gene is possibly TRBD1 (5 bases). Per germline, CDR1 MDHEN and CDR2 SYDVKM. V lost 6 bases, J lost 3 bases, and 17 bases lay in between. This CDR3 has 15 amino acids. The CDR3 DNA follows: TGTGCCAGCAGCTTGGACGGAGACAGCTACTATGGCTACACCTTC. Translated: CASSLDGDSYYGYTF.

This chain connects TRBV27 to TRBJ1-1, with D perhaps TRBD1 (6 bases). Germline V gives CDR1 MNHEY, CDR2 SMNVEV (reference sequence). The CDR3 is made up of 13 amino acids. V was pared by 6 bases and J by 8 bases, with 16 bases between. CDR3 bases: TGTGCCAGCAGCCGTAACAGGGACGGAGAAGCTTTCTTT. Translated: CASSRNRDGEAFF.